This note documents a single T cell receptor (beta chain) sequence. No antigen is known for it. The CDR3 covers 15 residues. The germline V gene has CDR1 MNHEY and CDR2 SVGAGI. Between the trimmed V and J ends, which lost 2 bases and 5 bases, there was a span of 15 bases. The record originates from a study of cytomegalovirus exposure and HLA in healthy donors. Findings and caveats of the study: The study flagged 150 to 200 TCR beta chains as cytomegalovirus-associated. Cytomegalovirus status was reportedly diagnosed by the classifier with high sensitivity and specificity. Most TCR sequences proved rare, with some public TCRs found in many donors.

Some clones are missing from TCRdb's copy, which holds only in-frame ones; the method was immunoSEQ multiplex PCR. This sample has 65,000 to 80,000 clones, with roughly 94% found just once. The J gene is TRBJ1-2, the V gene TRBV6-5, with a possible D match to TRBD1 (6 bases). Sequenced input: PBMCs. The receptor's source is a woman aged 18 to 35 in good health and CMV-seronegative. CDR3 sequence: CASSYGQGGFYGYTF. The CDR3, as DNA: TGTGCCAGCAGTTACGGACAAGGGGGTTTTTATGGCTACACCTTC.